This record concerns one TCR beta chain sequence. Which antigen it targets is not known. No base quality values were provided; no much bigger clone lies one nucleotide off. This record belongs to a study of blood T cell repertoires in COVID-19 (dated by TCRdb to about 2020). General notes on the study: Samples from collaborators originated in the United States, Italy and Spain and spanned both the acute and convalescent phases of COVID-19. The material from the prospective study consisted of cDNA or gDNA derived from T cells, B-cell-depleted T cells, or PBMCs. Subjects who had been exposed to COVID-19, were actively infected with it, or had recovered from it provided the deeply sampled blood TCRbeta repertoires that made up the dataset. The repertoires were released in a freely available public database intended as a resource for research on the immune response to SARS-CoV-2. The samples were drawn from two sources: the first 160 participants of the ongoing ImmuneRACE study, and 950 to 1,500 subjects contributed by 6 global collaborators. Nearly every sample came with metadata listing a de-identified subject ID, COVID-19 status, age in years and sex. HLA class I and class II types, where available, came from metadata supplied by the sample provider rather than from assay-based typing.

Beyond this particular receptor, the publication reports: Clinical and demographic metadata were provided uncurated, with the amount varying by source and participant.

The CDR3 has 15 amino acids, counting the end cysteine and phenylalanine. Only the CDR3 portion is preserved as DNA: 45 bases, with reading frame beginning at the first base. The germline ends are 16 bases apart after V is trimmed by 0 bases and J by 6 bases. Reading the germline V gene gives CDR1 SGHRS and CDR2 YFSETQ. One collaborating source in Seattle enrolled patients during active infection and followed them longitudinally through the course of disease. The collaborating institutions used their own protocols to collect whole blood in K2EDTA tubes. Collaborator samples were shipped for TCRbeta analysis as frozen whole blood, isolated PBMCs, or DNA extracted from either sample type. TCRbeta CDR3 regions were amplified from genomic DNA using the immunoSEQ Assay, a bias-controlled multiplex PCR. Regarding the original processing steps: The number of nucleated cells in each sample was estimated by amplification of reference gene primers within the assay. To quantify the absolute abundance of each unique TCRbeta CDR3 rearrangement, sequence reads were collapsed and filtered. For each sample, productive Simpson clonality was calculated as the square root of Simpson's diversity index across productive rearrangements. TCRdb took this table from immuneACCESS and kept in-frame rearrangements with V and J called. Such tables lack part of the clones; where checked against another copy, unresolved V genes explain under half of the gap, and the rest is unexplained. Clonal size and the V and J genes are those of that table, whereas D and trimming came from the DNA. The sample includes 190,000 or so clones, with around 94% observed a single time. The ten largest clones represent roughly 0.76% of the sample.

This sequence was found in a young man with COVID-19, enrolled during active disease. The sequencing sample was made of peripheral blood. This chain is built from TRBV5-1 and TRBJ2-7; the D segment could be TRBD2, given 5 matching bases. CDR3 region: CASSLARTGLSEQYF. The nucleotides read TGCGCCAGCAGCTTGGCTCGGACGGGGTTGTCCGAGCAGTACTTC.